Listed here are 27 T cell receptor beta chains from one sample, sequenced in a study of T cells in Graves' hyperthyroidism and ophthalmopathy. TCR beta CDR3 regions were amplified from RNA. The study used the HTBI primer set for a first-round RT-PCR of the TCR CDR3. MiXCR, run by TCRdb on the multiplex PCR reads, gives a single entry per CDR3 protein. The repertoire holds about 710,000 distinct CDR3 sequences, with about 15% as singletons. The specimen was blood. These receptors were taken from a man aged 18 to 30 with Graves' hyperthyroidism.

This clonotype was seen repeatedly, ten times or more. This chain uses TRBV2 with TRBJ2-3; TRBD2 agrees at 7 bases. With V trimmed by 3 bases and J by 3 bases, 9 bases remained unmatched. The CDR3 spans 16 residues. The germline gives CDR1 SNHLY, CDR2 FYNNEI. The DNA for the CDR3 is TGTGCCAGCAGTGATGGCGCGGGAGCTCGAACAGATACGCAGTATTTT. It encodes CASSDGAGARTDTQYF.

Ten or more counts support this clonotype. The chain uses TRBV2 and TRBJ2-1; 12 nucleotides match TRBD2. The CDR3 runs 17 residues. Germline lookup yields CDR1 SNHLY and CDR2 FYNNEI. V lost 8 bases and J lost 8; bases outside the gene matches: 16. In nucleotides, the CDR3 is TGTGCCAGCCCGAAGAGGACTAGCGGGGACCCTCGGGATGAGCAGTTCTTC. It codes for CASPKRTSGDPRDEQFF.

This chain uses TRBV7-9 with TRBJ2-1; 8 nucleotides align to TRBD2. Germline CDR1 reads SEHNR; CDR2 reads FQNEAQ (reference sequence). Germline trimming cut 5 bases from V and 0 bases from J; bases unmatched to any gene: 6. This CDR3 region has 16 residues. Here the CDR3 reads CASSSALAASYNEQFF. The CDR3, as DNA: TGTGCCAGCAGCAGCGCACTAGCGGCCTCCTACAATGAGCAGTTCTTC.

This chain connects TRBV30 to TRBJ2-2; 12 nucleotides agree with TRBD2. The CDR3 extends over 13 amino acids. Germline assignment: CDR1 GTSNPN and CDR2 SVGIG (reference sequence). After removal of 8 bases from V and 7 bases from J, the junction contained 5 bases not matched to a gene. In nucleotides, the CDR3 is TGTGCCGGGCGGACTAGCGGGATCGGGGAGCTGTTTTTT. As protein: CAGRTSGIGELFF.

Many counts were recorded for this clonotype. This rearrangement joins TRBV30 to TRBJ2-1, with TRBD2 matching over 8 bases. The CDR3 extends over 14 amino acids. Unmatched junction bases numbered 1, after V lost 0 bases and J lost 3 bases. Per germline, CDR1 GTSNPN and CDR2 SVGIG (reference sequence). The CDR3 reads CAWSVSGNYNEQFF. CDR3 DNA: TGTGCCTGGAGTGTTAGCGGGAACTACAATGAGCAGTTCTTC.

There are many counts of this clonotype. J is TRBJ2-1 and V is TRBV2, with D possibly matching TRBD1 (7 bases). The germline V gene encodes CDR1 SNHLY and CDR2 FYNNEI. V lost 8 bases, J lost 3 bases, and 11 bases lay in between. This CDR3 has 13 amino acids. The CDR3 sequence: CASGGTVYNEQFF. The CDR3 nucleotides read TGTGCCAGCGGAGGGACAGTCTACAATGAGCAGTTCTTC.

This clonotype showed up just a few times. The chain has TRBV12-3 or TRBV12-4 and TRBJ2-7; D is perhaps TRBD1 or TRBD2 (5 bases each). Trimming shortened V by 6 bases and J by 7 bases, and 19 bases separated the two germline ends. The CDR3 runs 14 residues. The CDR3 bases are TGTGCCAGCAGGACCGGGACCGCCCCGGATGAGCAGTACTTC. Protein product: CASRTGTAPDEQYF.

The J gene is TRBJ2-2, the V gene TRBV27; no clear D. Germline V gives CDR1 MNHEY, CDR2 SMNVEV (reference sequence). This CDR3 is 8 amino acids long. The V gene lost 8 bases and the J gene lost 10 bases, with 2 bases spanning the gap. The CDR3 DNA reads TGTGCCAGCGAGGAGCTGTTTTTT. Encoded protein: CASEELFF.

This clonotype came up a few times. This chain connects TRBV4-3 to TRBJ1-4; possible D gene TRBD1, 5 bases. The CDR3 consists of 15 residues. Germline loops: CDR1 LGHNA, CDR2 YSLEER. The V end was cut by 5 bases, the J end by 3 bases, with 13 bases between. CDR3 protein: CASSALWDPNEKLFF. The DNA for the CDR3 is TGCGCCAGCAGCGCACTGTGGGACCCTAATGAAAAACTGTTTTTT.

There are a few counts of this clonotype. V usage is TRBV19 and J usage is TRBJ1-2; D is undetermined. CDR1 is LNHDA and CDR2 is SQIVND in the germline V gene (reference sequence). V was trimmed by 6 bases and J by 0 bases, leaving 11 bases between them. The CDR3 extends over 14 amino acids. The CDR3 region has the DNA TGTGCCAGTAGCCAGGACGGAACTAACTATGGCTACACCTTC. Its protein product is CASSQDGTNYGYTF.

The chain uses TRBV6-1 and TRBJ2-3, with unresolved D. The CDR3 spans 13 residues. Trimming stripped 6 bases from V and 5 bases from J, with 12 bases between. Germline V lookup: CDR1 MNHNS, CDR2 SASEGT. As DNA, the CDR3 is TGTGCCAGCAGGGGTAGCTTCGGAGATACGCAGTATTTT. Protein product: CASRGSFGDTQYF.

This rearrangement joins TRBV2 to TRBJ1-6; perhaps TRBD1 as D (6 bases). V shed 3 bases and J shed 9 bases, with 15 bases lying between them. The length of the CDR3 is 15 residues. Germline CDR1 and CDR2: SNHLY and FYNNEI. Here the CDR3 DNA reads TGTGCCAGCAGTGAGCATCAGGGGTGGAGTTCACCCCTCCACTTT. Protein product: CASSEHQGWSSPLHF.

This clonotype was picked up a small number of times. The chain joins TRBV20-1 to TRBJ1-5, with TRBD1 as a possible D gene (6 bases). The CDR3 totals 12 residues. V was clipped by 5 bases and J by 3 bases, with 8 bases between them. Germline V gene data show CDR1 as DFQATT and CDR2 as SNEGSKA (reference sequence). The CDR3, as DNA: TGCAGTGCTCGGGGGCACAATCAGCCCCAGCATTTT. Translating it yields CSARGHNQPQHF.

A few counts support this clonotype. The J gene is TRBJ2-1, the V gene TRBV20-1; weak D call: TRBD2 (5 bases). This CDR3 spans 13 amino acids. In germline, CDR1 is DFQATT, CDR2 SNEGSKA (reference sequence). V was pared by 4 bases and J by 9 bases, with 16 bases between. CDR3 coding DNA: TGCAGTGCTATACTAGAGGTACGGGCTGAGCAGTTCTTC. Protein sequence: CSAILEVRAEQFF.

The gene calls are TRBV12-3 or TRBV12-4 and TRBJ2-3; no firm D call. Between the trimmed V and J ends, which lost 5 bases and 6 bases, there was a span of 12 bases. This CDR3 has 13 residues. The CDR3, as DNA: TGTGCCAGCAGTACGCCGGGTGTGGATACGCAGTATTTT. Translating it yields CASSTPGVDTQYF.

CDR3 residues: CASSQLAGLSPGELFF. CDR3 DNA: TGTGCCAGCAGCCAGCTCGCGGGACTGTCGCCCGGGGAGCTGTTTTTT. V is TRBV14 and J is TRBJ2-2; TRBD2 might be the D (6 bases). From germline, CDR1 is SGHDN and CDR2 FVKESK. Trimming left V 3 bases short and J 6 bases short, with 17 bases between. The CDR3 contains 16 residues.

The chain combines TRBV11-3 with TRBJ2-7, with 10 bases fitting TRBD2. Germline V gene data show CDR1 as SGHNT and CDR2 as YENEEA. V shed 4 bases and J 3 bases; nucleotides not matched to a gene: 6. The CDR3 covers 15 residues. The CDR3 region has the DNA TGTGCCAGCAGCTGGACCAGCGGGAGGGTCTACGAGCAGTACTTC. Translating it yields CASSWTSGRVYEQYF.

This clonotype appeared many times. The J gene is TRBJ2-7, the V gene TRBV28, with D perhaps matching TRBD2 (5 bases). Trimming stripped 8 bases from V and 6 bases from J, with 14 bases between. This CDR3 is built from 12 residues. From germline, CDR1 is MDHEN and CDR2 SYDVKM. Written as DNA, the CDR3 is TGTGCCAGCCTACTAGAAGGTGGCGAGCAGTACTTC. The encoded protein is CASLLEGGEQYF.

This clonotype was detected ten times or more. The J gene is TRBJ2-7, the V gene TRBV20-1; the D gene is possibly TRBD1 (5 bases). The germline V gene has CDR1 DFQATT and CDR2 SNEGSKA (reference sequence). The CDR3 length is 12 residues. Trimming stripped 5 bases from V and 2 bases from J, with 10 bases between. DNA for the CDR3: TGCAGTGCTCGGACAAATGCCTACGAGCAGTACTTC. Translated, it gives CSARTNAYEQYF.

This clonotype was recorded at least ten times. J is TRBJ1-6 and V is TRBV7-9; maybe TRBD1 (5 bases). Trimming left V 4 bases short and J 9 bases short, with 22 bases between. The germline V gene encodes CDR1 SEHNR and CDR2 FQNEAQ (reference sequence). This CDR3 region has 17 residues. This CDR3 reads CASSYLIGTLGGSPLHF. The CDR3 DNA sequence: TGTGCCAGCAGCTATCTGATTGGGACGTTAGGCGGTTCACCCCTCCACTTT.

This clonotype came up a few times. This chain uses TRBV6-2 or TRBV6-3 with TRBJ2-7, with TRBD1 matching 10 bases. The CDR3 contains 13 residues. Trimming removed 10 bases from V and 2 bases from J; junction bases left unmatched: 5. From germline, CDR1 is MNHEY and CDR2 SVGEGT. The CDR3 sequence is CATLGTGAYEQYF. Here the CDR3 DNA reads TGTGCCACCCTCGGGACAGGGGCCTACGAGCAGTACTTC.

At least ten counts were recorded for this clonotype. The chain is built from TRBV7-9 and TRBJ2-7, with a weak D call TRBD2 (7 bases). The CDR3 totals 17 residues. The V end lost 2 bases, the J end lost 2 bases, and 19 bases lay between the germline ends. Germline CDR1 reads SEHNR; CDR2 reads FQNEAQ (reference sequence). The DNA for the CDR3 is TGTGCCAGCAGCTTACCCTCGGGGGGCGGCTCGGCCTACGAGCAGTACTTC. It is translated as CASSLPSGGGSAYEQYF.

The chain combines TRBV11-2 with TRBJ2-1; 11 nucleotides line up with TRBD1. V shed 4 bases and J 9 bases; nucleotides not matched to a gene: 8. The germline CDR1 and CDR2 sequences are SGHAT and FQNNGV. The CDR3 runs 15 residues. The CDR3 DNA reads TGTGCCAGCAGCTCTCCGGGACAGGGGGGTATTGAGCAGTTCTTC. This translates into CASSSPGQGGIEQFF.

This sequence joins TRBV11-1 and TRBJ2-5, with 7 bases that match TRBD1. Germline CDR1 reads SGHAT; CDR2 reads FQDESV (reference sequence). The CDR3 has 15 amino acids. V was pared by 1 base and J by 4 bases, with 6 bases of the junction left unmatched. CDR3 region: CASSLETGRRETQYF. The CDR3 DNA is TGTGCCAGCAGCTTAGAGACAGGGCGTCGAGAGACCCAGTACTTC.

This clonotype was seen ten or more times. The chain combines TRBV12-5 with TRBJ1-1; 7 positions agree with TRBD1. The CDR3 sequence is 16 residues long. J gave up 6 bases and V 5 bases, and 15 bases lay outside the gene matches. The V gene's germline CDR1 is LGHNT and CDR2 FRNRAP. The CDR3 reads CASGHLGGGWGAEAFF. The CDR3 nucleotides are TGTGCTAGTGGTCACCTCGGAGGGGGCTGGGGCGCTGAAGCTTTCTTT.

The table lists this clonotype with a few counts. The chain couples TRBV3-1 to TRBJ2-3; D ambiguous. Germline loops: CDR1 LGHDT, CDR2 YNNKEL (reference sequence). The CDR3 runs to 15 residues. Trimming took 5 bases from V and 3 from J, leaving 15 bases between them. In nucleotides, the CDR3 is TGTGCCAGCAGCTACGATAGGGCGAGAACAGATACGCAGTATTTT. As protein: CASSYDRARTDTQYF.

Turning to this clonotype: A read error is possible here, since a much larger clone lies one base away. This chain links TRBV28 with TRBJ2-2; possible D gene TRBD2, 5 bases. This CDR3 contains 12 residues. Looked up from germline, CDR1 is MDHEN and CDR2 is SYDVKM. The CDR3 bases are TGTACCAGCAGTGTAAGGAGGGGGGAGCTGTTTTTT. Translation: CTSSVRRGELFF.